This TCR beta chain was identified during a study of PD-1 blockade in mismatch repair-deficient tumors. Study at large: All were previously treated, progressing patients with some twelve mismatch repair-deficient cancer types. Findings and caveats of the study: Tumor-resident clones, often absent from pretreatment blood, expanded after pembrolizumab and then contracted.

Germline assignment: CDR1 SNHLY and CDR2 FYNNEI. Trimming left V 2 bases short and J 2 bases short, with 6 bases between. The CDR3 length is 13 residues. This clone came up once. Its antigen is not known. Sequencing was performed with immunoSEQ multiplex PCR; in TCRdb, only in-frame clones are kept and a portion is missing. The sample yields 90,000 to 120,000 clones, 82% seen once. PCR or immunohistochemistry showed mismatch repair deficiency in every enrolled patient. The TCR-sequenced patients were three responders to pembrolizumab. Material: peripheral blood, obtained about eight months after starting pembrolizumab. This clonotype originated in an adult with mismatch repair-deficient cancer. The chain employs TRBV2 and TRBJ2-5, with D hard to call. In nucleotides, the CDR3 is TGTGCCAGCAGTGAACGGCGGCAAGAGACCCAGTACTTC. This encodes CASSERRQETQYF.